What follows are 29 T cell receptor beta chains derived from one specimen sequenced in a study of T cells in Graves' hyperthyroidism and ophthalmopathy. TCR beta CDR3 sequences were amplified from RNA transcripts. Carried out on the TCR CDR3, a first-round RT-PCR used the HTBI primer set. One entry per CDR3 protein results from TCRdb running MiXCR on the multiplex PCR reads. The sample records 450,000 to 600,000 distinct CDR3 sequences, 20% being singletons. Input material: blood. The receptor set was obtained from a man aged 40-49 years with Graves' ophthalmopathy.

This chain connects TRBV19 to TRBJ2-5; no firm D call. The V and J ends lost 8 bases and 5 bases respectively, with 12 bases between them. Germline CDR1 and CDR2: LNHDA and SQIVND (reference sequence). This CDR3 spans 12 amino acids. For the CDR3, the DNA is TGTGCCAGTGTGGGGTCCCGGGAGACCCAGTACTTC. It yields the protein CASVGSRETQYF.

In DNA, the CDR3 is TGCGCCAGCAGCTTACTAGCGGGAGGGCCCCTAAGCACAGATACGCAGTATTTT. This codes for CASSLLAGGPLSTDTQYF. The rearrangement joins TRBV5-1 to TRBJ2-3; 13 nucleotides match TRBD2. Germline loops: CDR1 SGHRS, CDR2 YFSETQ. The V gene end was trimmed by 2 bases and the J gene end by 0 bases; junction bases not matched to a gene: 6. The CDR3 is 18 residues long.

The rearrangement links TRBV7-9 to TRBJ2-4; tentative D call: TRBD2 (6 bases). Trimming pared 1 base from V and 0 bases from J, leaving 10 bases between. CDR3 length equals 16 residues. Germline CDR1 reads SEHNR; CDR2 reads FQNEAQ (reference sequence). The CDR3 spells CASSLGAGVAKNIQYF. CDR3 coding DNA: TGTGCCAGCAGCTTAGGAGCGGGCGTAGCCAAAAACATTCAGTACTTC.

This clonotype has a count of ten or more. The J gene is TRBJ2-5, the V gene TRBV12-3 or TRBV12-4, with D perhaps TRBD2 (5 bases). The ends were cut back, 6 bases at V and 5 bases at J, with 13 bases in the middle. CDR3 length equals 13 residues. The CDR3 is CASRYLGGETQYF. DNA of the CDR3: TGTGCCAGCAGATACTTGGGCGGGGAGACCCAGTACTTC.

The chain has TRBV2 and TRBJ2-3; 11 bases agree with TRBD2. The V gene end was trimmed by 5 bases and the J gene end by 6 bases; junction bases not matched to a gene: 4. CDR1 and CDR2 from the germline V gene are SNHLY and FYNNEI. This CDR3 contains 14 residues. The CDR3 region is CASSLAGGMDTQYF. The CDR3 DNA follows: TGTGCCAGCAGTCTAGCGGGGGGAATGGATACGCAGTATTTT.

This clonotype was observed at least ten times. The V gene is TRBV2, the J gene TRBJ2-4; the D gene could be TRBD1 or TRBD2 (5 bases each). V was cut by 1 base and J by 1 base, with 8 bases left in between. This CDR3 comprises 15 residues. CDR1 SNHLY and CDR2 FYNNEI come from the germline V gene. The CDR3 DNA follows: TGTGCCAGCAGTGAAGGAGGGGTGGCCAAAAACATTCAGTACTTC. Translating it yields CASSEGGVAKNIQYF.

The CDR3 DNA reads TGTGCCAGCAGTCCCAGAACCACTAATGAAAAACTGTTTTTT. Translation: CASSPRTTNEKLFF. The V gene is TRBV2, the J gene TRBJ1-4; unclear D gene. Trimming stripped 5 bases from V and 2 bases from J, with 9 bases between. The CDR3 runs 14 residues. The germline V gene has CDR1 SNHLY and CDR2 FYNNEI. Using reference TRBV2 and TRBJ1-4 for the parts outside the CDR3, the full variable domain is EPEVTQTPSHQVTQMGQEVILRCVPISNHLYFYWYRQILGQKVEFLVSFYNNEISEKSEIFDDQFSVERPDGSNFTLKIRSTKLEDSAMYFCASSPRTTNEKLFFGSGTQLSVL.

This clonotype was detected a few times. The genes are TRBV7-8 and TRBJ1-4; D perhaps matches TRBD1 (6 bases). CDR3 length equals 13 residues. Germline loops: CDR1 SGHVS, CDR2 FQNEAQ. The V end lost 10 bases, the J end lost 10 bases, and 19 bases lay between the germline ends. CDR3 sequence: CATTPLQGRKLFF. The CDR3, as DNA: TGTGCCACTACCCCCTTACAGGGCCGAAAACTGTTTTTT.

This clonotype was seen at least ten times. This chain links TRBV11-2 with TRBJ1-1; D not resolved. Trimming took 5 bases from V and 5 from J, leaving 18 bases between them. CDR3 length: 15 amino acids. Germline CDR1 is SGHAT and CDR2 is FQNNGV. The CDR3 DNA reads TGTGCCAGCAGCGCGCACGGTCTGGGGAGGACTGAAGCTTTCTTT. Protein sequence: CASSAHGLGRTEAFF.

This clonotype has a handful of counts. The chain employs TRBV10-3 and TRBJ2-5; D ambiguous. This CDR3 spans 11 amino acids. V was trimmed by 9 bases and J by 4 bases, leaving 9 bases between them. Germline V gene sequence: CDR1 ENHRY, CDR2 SYGVKD. CDR3 in amino acids: CAMASGETQYF. CDR3 sequence (DNA): TGTGCCATGGCCTCGGGAGAGACCCAGTACTTC.

This clonotype was counted a single time. The chain couples TRBV19 to TRBJ2-1, with D possibly TRBD2 on 5 matching bases. The germline V gene encodes CDR1 LNHDA and CDR2 SQIVND (reference sequence). The CDR3 is made up of 13 amino acids. The germline V and J ends were trimmed by 8 bases and 9 bases, with 17 bases remaining between them. The CDR3 reads CASGRRVDGEQFF. For the CDR3, the DNA is TGTGCCAGTGGCCGGCGGGTTGACGGTGAGCAGTTCTTC. The full variable domain, in which reference TRBV19 and TRBJ2-1 provide the parts outside the CDR3, is DGGITQSPKYLFRKEGQNVTLSCEQNLNHDAMYWYRQDPGQGLRLIYYSQIVNDFQKGDIAEGYSVSREKKESFPLTVTSAQKNPTAFYLCASGRRVDGEQFFGPGTRLTVL.

The chain carries TRBV19 and TRBJ2-6; D unclear. The CDR3 is 15 amino acids. Germline lookup yields CDR1 LNHDA and CDR2 SQIVND (reference sequence). V lost 11 bases and J lost 0, with 14 bases in between. This CDR3 is CAAQRSSSGANVLTF. The DNA for the CDR3 is TGTGCCGCGCAGCGTTCAAGCTCTGGGGCCAACGTCCTGACTTTC.

This clonotype was recorded at least ten times. The chain joins TRBV7-2 to TRBJ1-2, with 7 bases fitting TRBD1. There are 13 residues in the CDR3. Per the germline V gene, CDR1 is SGHTA and CDR2 is FQGNSA. J lost 14 bases, V lost 11 bases, and 20 bases had no gene match. CDR3 DNA sequence: TGTGCCGGGGGGGACAGCCTTAAAAAGGGATGGACCTTC. Amino acids: CAGGDSLKKGWTF.

This clonotype has at least ten counts. This rearrangement joins TRBV28 to TRBJ2-7; tentatively, D is TRBD2 (5 bases). Germline V gives CDR1 MDHEN, CDR2 SYDVKM. This CDR3 is built from 14 residues. Trimming left V 7 bases short and J 0 bases short, with 13 bases between. CDR3 sequence: CASMRSGISYEQYF. CDR3 bases: TGTGCCAGCATGCGTTCGGGGATCTCCTACGAGCAGTACTTC. Looking up the rest from reference TRBV28 and TRBJ2-7 gives the full variable domain: DVKVTQSSRYLVKRTGEKVFLECVQDMDHENMFWYRQDPGLGLRLIYFSYDVKMKEKGDIPEGYSVSREKKERFSLILESASTNQTSMYLCASMRSGISYEQYFGPGTRLTVT.

This clonotype was observed a few times. This chain connects TRBV10-3 to TRBJ1-5, with TRBD1 matching over 7 bases. The CDR3 runs 16 residues. J gave up 0 bases and V 4 bases, and 6 bases lay outside the gene matches. The V gene's germline CDR1 is ENHRY and CDR2 SYGVKD. CDR3 sequence: CAISGDSGYSNQPQHF. The CDR3, as DNA: TGTGCCATCAGTGGGGACAGCGGATATAGCAATCAGCCCCAGCATTTT.

This chain uses TRBV14 with TRBJ2-1, with a possible D match to TRBD2 (6 bases). The V gene lost 1 base and the J gene lost 6 bases, with 25 bases spanning the gap. This CDR3 has 19 amino acids. Germline V gives CDR1 SGHDN, CDR2 FVKESK. CDR3 bases: TGTGCCAGCAGCCAAGTGTTTCCGAGGACTAACGGGCGCATCAATGAGCAGTTCTTC. Encoded protein: CASSQVFPRTNGRINEQFF.

This clonotype was counted ten times or more. The V and J genes are TRBV5-1 and TRBJ1-1; D is ambiguous. The germline V gene has CDR1 SGHRS and CDR2 YFSETQ. The V gene lost 2 bases and the J gene lost 1 base, with 9 bases spanning the gap. This CDR3 has 14 amino acids. The CDR3 region has the DNA TGCGCCAGCAGCTTCGCGGGGAGGAACACTGAAGCTTTCTTT. This encodes CASSFAGRNTEAFF.

Ten or more counts support this clonotype. The chain links TRBV27 to TRBJ2-3; D is tentatively TRBD1 or TRBD2 (5 bases each). The germline V gene encodes CDR1 MNHEY and CDR2 SMNVEV (reference sequence). Between the trimmed V and J ends, which lost 3 bases and 7 bases, there was a span of 11 bases. This CDR3 region has 13 residues. The DNA for the CDR3 is TGTGCCAGCAGTTTGATGGGACGTTATACGCAGTATTTT. Its protein product is CASSLMGRYTQYF.

The chain couples TRBV7-3 to TRBJ2-5; 7 bases fit TRBD2. CDR1 is SGHTA, CDR2 FQGTGA, per germline. The CDR3 totals 16 residues. V trimming: 3 bases; J trimming: 5 bases; junction bases outside the gene matches: 12. The CDR3 protein is CASSFSPAGAGETQYF. DNA of the CDR3: TGTGCCAGCAGCTTCTCCCCGGCGGGAGCCGGTGAGACCCAGTACTTC.

This clonotype was detected many times. V gene TRBV30 combines with J gene TRBJ1-2; D is unclear. Germline values: CDR1 GTSNPN, CDR2 SVGIG (reference sequence). The CDR3 extends over 11 amino acids. Trimming stripped 5 bases from V and 5 bases from J, with 9 bases between. CDR3 in amino acids: CAWGLGYGYTF. In DNA, the CDR3 is TGTGCCTGGGGACTGGGATATGGCTACACCTTC.

This clonotype has a handful of counts. The chain carries TRBV5-1 and TRBJ2-1; D perhaps matches TRBD2 (6 bases). Germline CDR1 SGHRS, CDR2 YFSETQ. The CDR3 contains 13 residues. V gave up 6 bases and J gave up 8 bases, with 15 bases separating them. CDR3: CASMRGLGDEQFF. CDR3 in DNA: TGCGCCAGCATGCGGGGCCTGGGGGATGAGCAGTTCTTC. The complete variable domain, with remaining parts taken from reference TRBV5-1 and TRBJ2-1, reads KAGVTQTPRYLIKTRGQQVTLSCSPISGHRSVSWYQQTPGQGLQFLFEYFSETQRNKGNFPGRFSGRQFSNSRSEMNVSTLELGDSALYLCASMRGLGDEQFFGPGTRLTVL.

The table lists this clonotype with a few counts. This rearrangement joins TRBV18 to TRBJ2-5; 8 bases fit TRBD1. With V trimmed by 4 bases and J by 0 bases, 7 bases remained unmatched. The CDR3 has 16 residues. CDR1 and CDR2 (germline): KGHSH, LQKENI. The CDR3 is CASSQLRTGNQETQYF. The DNA of the CDR3 is TGTGCCAGCTCACAACTTCGGACAGGGAACCAAGAGACCCAGTACTTC.

This clonotype was observed a few times. This chain connects TRBV19 to TRBJ2-5, with 13 bases fitting TRBD2. Trimming removed 6 bases from V and 5 bases from J; junction bases left unmatched: 9. The CDR3 has 16 residues. Germline V gene sequence: CDR1 LNHDA, CDR2 SQIVND (reference sequence). The CDR3 DNA is TGTGCCAGTAGCGTCACTAGCGGGGGGGCAGGCGAGACCCAGTACTTC. It translates to CASSVTSGGAGETQYF.

Ten or more counts support this clonotype. The chain recombines TRBV20-1 with TRBJ1-5; D possibly corresponds to TRBD1 (6 bases). The CDR3 loop spans 13 amino acids. V was cut by 6 bases and J by 7 bases, with 16 bases left in between. CDR1 DFQATT and CDR2 SNEGSKA come from the germline V gene (reference sequence). CDR3 nucleotides: TGCAGTGCGAAAAGGGGGGATTTGCAGCCCCAGCATTTT. Protein product: CSAKRGDLQPQHF.

The chain employs TRBV29-1 and TRBJ2-2, with a tentative D call TRBD2 (5 bases). The CDR3 runs to 13 residues. The germline V gene encodes CDR1 SQVTM and CDR2 ANQGSEA. V shed 4 bases and J shed 5 bases, with 11 bases lying between them. The CDR3 loop reads CSVGAAGTGELFF. The CDR3 DNA follows: TGCAGCGTTGGAGCGGCAGGAACCGGGGAGCTGTTTTTT.

This clonotype has more than one count but fewer than ten. The chain carries TRBV6-5 and TRBJ2-1, with D possibly TRBD2 on 6 matching bases. This CDR3 comprises 14 residues. Trimming stripped 3 bases from V and 9 bases from J, with 15 bases between. The V gene's germline CDR1 is MNHEY and CDR2 SVGAGI. CDR3 in DNA: TGTGCCAGCAGTTATTTAGGGGAGGTCGGTGAGCAGTTCTTC. It yields the protein CASSYLGEVGEQFF.

There are many counts of this clonotype. The J gene is TRBJ2-3, the V gene TRBV12-3 or TRBV12-4; unclear D gene. The CDR3 is made up of 12 amino acids. Trimming left V 5 bases short and J 6 bases short, with 9 bases between. In nucleotides, the CDR3 is TGTGCCAGCAGTCCCGTCATGGATACGCAGTATTTT. The encoded protein is CASSPVMDTQYF.

There are many counts of this clonotype. The chain couples TRBV7-2 to TRBJ1-2; D unresolved. CDR1 is SGHTA, CDR2 FQGNSA, per germline. Trimming cost V 3 bases and J 0 bases, with 11 bases left between them. The CDR3 runs 15 residues. CDR3 in DNA: TGTGCCAGCAGCTTCATACGTCCCGCTAACTATGGCTACACCTTC. The encoded protein is CASSFIRPANYGYTF.

Many counts were recorded for this clonotype. Here the CDR3 reads CASNIPGQGPGYTF. The DNA of the CDR3 is TGTGCCAGTAATATCCCGGGACAGGGACCAGGCTACACCTTC. The chain couples TRBV2 to TRBJ1-2; TRBD1 agrees at 9 bases. Germline V gene lookup returns CDR1 SNHLY and CDR2 FYNNEI. V gave up 9 bases and J gave up 8 bases; unmatched junction bases: 13. This CDR3 is built from 14 residues.